What follows are 7 T cell receptor beta chains derived from one specimen sequenced in a study of spatial heterogeneity in lung cancer. The sample's time point: sample taken at primary tumor resection. TCRdb analysed the 5' RACE reads with MiXCR anew, one entry per CDR3 protein. The data contain around 87,000 distinct CDR3 sequences, more than 10% of them singletons. Sample: PBMCs, taken at surgery. The receptor set was obtained from a male donor with early-stage non-small cell lung cancer.

This chain uses TRBV7-2 with TRBJ2-7; 9 bases are a match to TRBD1. Per germline, CDR1 SGHTA and CDR2 FQGNSA. V was clipped by 5 bases and J by 4 bases; unmatched bases: 18. The CDR3 consists of 18 residues. The CDR3 loop is CASSSRDRDSSKEYEQYF. For the CDR3, the DNA is TGTGCCAGCAGCAGCCGGGACAGGGACTCTTCCAAGGAGTACGAGCAGTACTTC.

This clonotype was counted only a few times. This chain uses TRBV7-9 with TRBJ2-5, with 7 nucleotides matching TRBD1. The CDR3 sequence is 15 residues long. CDR1 is SEHNR and CDR2 is FQNEAQ in the germline V gene (reference sequence). With 5 bases clipped from V and 4 bases from J, the junction kept 10 bases outside the gene matches. The CDR3 is CASSTGVGSGETQYF. CDR3 DNA: TGTGCCAGCAGCACAGGGGTCGGCTCCGGAGAGACCCAGTACTTC.

This clonotype showed up many times. This sequence joins TRBV7-2 and TRBJ2-5, with 8 bases that match TRBD1. V dropped 5 bases and J dropped 6; count of bases not matched to a gene: 8. The CDR3 sequence is 14 residues long. CDR1 is SGHTA and CDR2 is FQGNSA in the germline V gene. This chain's CDR3 is CASSRTQGAQTQYF. CDR3 bases: TGTGCCAGCAGCCGAACTCAGGGGGCACAGACCCAGTACTTC.

This clonotype was counted only a few times. The chain joins TRBV20-1 to TRBJ2-1; the match to TRBD1 covers 11 bases. Germline V lookup: CDR1 DFQATT, CDR2 SNEGSKA (reference sequence). J was trimmed by 6 bases and V by 2 bases; bases with no gene match: 3. This CDR3 has 14 residues. The CDR3 is CSARSGTGGNEQFF. CDR3 coding DNA: TGCAGTGCTAGATCCGGGACAGGGGGCAATGAGCAGTTCTTC.

The chain uses TRBV5-1 and TRBJ1-6, with D uncertain. Germline V CDR1 and CDR2: SGHRS, YFSETQ. Trimming removed 2 bases at V and 6 bases at J, with 9 bases between. This CDR3 region has 14 residues. This CDR3 reads CASSLDTVNSPLHF. CDR3 in DNA: TGCGCCAGCAGCTTAGATACAGTTAATTCACCCCTCCACTTT.

The chain carries TRBV7-9 and TRBJ2-7; 9 bases align to TRBD1. The germline V gene encodes CDR1 SEHNR and CDR2 FQNEAQ (reference sequence). The CDR3 is made up of 14 amino acids. The V and J ends lost 5 bases and 4 bases, in that order; junction bases with no gene match: 6. In DNA, the CDR3 is TGTGCCAGCAGCCCCGGGACAGGGTTGTACGAGCAGTACTTC. Translating gives CASSPGTGLYEQYF.

The chain carries TRBV18 and TRBJ1-2; TRBD1 matches at 7 bases. With 3 bases clipped from V and 0 bases from J, the junction kept 13 bases outside the gene matches. The CDR3 length is 18 residues. Germline loops: CDR1 KGHSH, CDR2 LQKENI. CDR3 sequence (DNA): TGTGCCAGCTCACCGACGGGACAGCCATCCTCAGCTAACTATGGCTACACCTTC. This encodes CASSPTGQPSSANYGYTF.